Shown below are 23 T cell receptor beta chains from a single sample sequenced in a study of regulatory T cells in long-lasting Graves disease. Time point noted: persistent/refractory GD, antithyroid drugs over 5 years with positive TRAb. PBMC RNA served as the TCR library source. Combining iRepertoire HTBI primers with Arm-PCR of CDR3 regions, the authors built TCR beta libraries. TCRdb recomputed calls from the multiplex PCR reads with MiXCR, one row per CDR3 protein. The table shows hundreds of thousands of distinct CDR3 sequences, with about 20% occurring only once. The sample consisted of peripheral blood mononuclear cells (PBMCs), taken when the disease was refractory, from a patient treated with antithyroid drugs. The receptors derive from a female donor with Graves disease.

The chain carries TRBV4-1 and TRBJ2-5, with 7 bases matching TRBD2. The CDR3 runs to 16 residues. The V segment lost 4 bases and the J segment 1 base; nucleotides outside the gene matches: 9. Per the germline V gene, CDR1 is MGHRA and CDR2 is YSYEKL. CDR3 in amino acids: CASSRTRVAGQETQYF. The CDR3 DNA reads as TGCGCCAGCAGCCGGACGAGGGTAGCGGGCCAAGAGACCCAGTACTTC.

Regarding this clonotype: This sequence may be a read error, since a much larger clone differs from it by one base. The chain combines TRBV7-9 with TRBJ1-6; D might be TRBD1 (6 bases). V lost 3 bases, J lost 7 bases, and 16 bases lay in between. The CDR3 is made up of 16 amino acids. In germline, CDR1 is SEHNR, CDR2 FQNEAQ (reference sequence). The DNA for the CDR3 is TGTGCCAGCAGCTTGGGCCTCGGGGGGACAAATTCACCCCTCCACTTT. It translates to CASSLGLGGTNSPLHF.

In the case of this clonotype: This may be a read error: a much more frequent sequence differs by one nucleotide. The V and J genes are TRBV7-2 and TRBJ2-2; D not certain. The CDR3 extends over 12 amino acids. The V gene lost 2 bases and the J gene lost 7 bases, with 5 bases spanning the gap. The germline gives CDR1 SGHTA, CDR2 FQGNSA. CDR3 nucleotides: TGTGCCAGCAGCTTAAACCACGGGGAGCTGTTTTTT. This sequence encodes CASSLNHGELFF.

J is TRBJ2-5 and V is TRBV18; TRBD1 is a possible D gene (5 bases). V was trimmed by 4 bases and J by 1 base, leaving 10 bases between them. Per the germline V gene, CDR1 is KGHSH and CDR2 is LQKENI. The CDR3 contains 14 residues. Here the CDR3 reads CASSLQEIQETQYF. CDR3 nucleotides: TGTGCCAGCTCACTACAGGAGATCCAAGAGACCCAGTACTTC.

This clonotype was counted only a few times. V gene TRBV11-1 combines with J gene TRBJ1-5; possibly TRBD1 for D (5 bases). Germline CDR1 reads SGHAT; CDR2 reads FQDESV (reference sequence). The CDR3 has 15 residues. The V gene lost 5 bases and the J gene lost 6 bases, with 17 bases spanning the gap. CDR3: CASSKGPDRGQPQHF. CDR3 sequence (DNA): TGTGCCAGCAGCAAGGGACCCGATAGGGGTCAGCCCCAGCATTTT.

This clonotype came up many times. This chain connects TRBV6-2 or TRBV6-3 to TRBJ2-7; D possibly corresponds to TRBD2 (5 bases). Trimming took 5 bases from V and 2 from J, leaving 13 bases between them. The germline V gene encodes CDR1 MNHEY and CDR2 SVGEGT. This CDR3 comprises 14 residues. The CDR3 nucleotides are TGTGCCAGCAGTCAAGGGCCCGGGACCTACGAGCAGTACTTC. Its translation: CASSQGPGTYEQYF.

V gene TRBV7-9 combines with J gene TRBJ1-2; no clear D gene. Trimming removed 5 bases from V and 4 bases from J, with 8 bases in between. Germline CDR1 SEHNR, CDR2 FQNEAQ (reference sequence). This CDR3 is built from 12 residues. DNA of the CDR3: TGTGCCAGCAGCCGCCTTGGCTATGGCTACACCTTC. Protein: CASSRLGYGYTF.

The J gene is TRBJ2-3, the V gene TRBV6-2 or TRBV6-3, with 9 bases matching TRBD2. This CDR3 comprises 14 residues. Germline V gene data show CDR1 as MNHEY and CDR2 as SVGEGT. J lost 4 bases, V lost 4 bases, and 3 bases had no gene match. The CDR3 is CASSLLAGSDTQYF. In DNA form, the CDR3 reads TGTGCCAGCAGTTTACTAGCGGGTTCAGATACGCAGTATTTT.

The table lists this clonotype with many counts. The rearrangement joins TRBV7-2 to TRBJ2-7; maybe TRBD2 (6 bases). CDR1 SGHTA and CDR2 FQGNSA come from the germline V gene. This CDR3 has 15 residues. Trimming stripped 5 bases from V and 4 bases from J, with 18 bases between. CDR3 coding DNA: TGTGCCAGCAGCCCCCAGACTAGTAGACCGTACGAGCAGTACTTC. It codes for CASSPQTSRPYEQYF.

This clonotype was picked up many times. The genes are TRBV7-8 and TRBJ1-2; D unclear. The CDR3 extends over 13 amino acids. V was trimmed by 5 bases and J by 2 bases, leaving 9 bases between them. Looked up from germline, CDR1 is SGHVS and CDR2 is FQNEAQ. The CDR3 loop reads CASSPSKNYGYTF. In DNA form, the CDR3 reads TGTGCCAGCAGCCCCTCCAAAAACTATGGCTACACCTTC.

Many counts were recorded for this clonotype. V gene TRBV6-1 combines with J gene TRBJ2-5; 12 bases align to TRBD2. The CDR3 contains 14 residues. With 7 bases clipped from V and 5 bases from J, the junction kept 5 bases outside the gene matches. Germline lookup yields CDR1 MNHNS and CDR2 SASEGT. In DNA form, the CDR3 reads TGTGCCAGCACCCAAGGACTAGCGGGGGAGACCCAGTACTTC. This gives the protein CASTQGLAGETQYF.

This clonotype appeared many times. The chain combines TRBV5-1 with TRBJ1-1, with TRBD1 as a possible D gene (5 bases). Germline CDR1 reads SGHRS; CDR2 reads YFSETQ. The CDR3 is 14 amino acids. The V end was cut by 4 bases, the J end by 7 bases, with 17 bases between. The CDR3 DNA sequence: TGCGCCAGCAGCCAGGGAGGAGACGGACGTGAAGCTTTCTTT. Protein sequence: CASSQGGDGREAFF. The full variable domain, rest sourced from reference TRBV5-1 and TRBJ1-1, is KAGVTQTPRYLIKTRGQQVTLSCSPISGHRSVSWYQQTPGQGLQFLFEYFSETQRNKGNFPGRFSGRQFSNSRSEMNVSTLELGDSALYLCASSQGGDGREAFFGQGTRLTVV.

A few counts support this clonotype. This sequence joins TRBV5-4 and TRBJ1-1; D not certain. Germline CDR1 and CDR2: SGHNT and YYREEE (reference sequence). Trimming removed 1 base at V and 1 base at J, with 8 bases between. This CDR3 contains 14 residues. This CDR3 is CASSLSGKNTEAFF. CDR3 nucleotides: TGTGCCAGCAGCTTGAGTGGGAAGAACACTGAAGCTTTCTTT.

V usage is TRBV20-1 and J usage is TRBJ1-6; perhaps TRBD1 as D (6 bases). The V gene's germline CDR1 is DFQATT and CDR2 SNEGSKA (reference sequence). CDR3 length: 14 amino acids. Trimming cost V 3 bases and J 9 bases, with 15 bases left between them. Here the CDR3 reads CSARGPGAGSPLHF. DNA for the CDR3: TGCAGTGCTAGGGGGCCAGGGGCGGGTTCACCCCTCCACTTT.

This clonotype has a handful of counts. This chain links TRBV5-1 with TRBJ2-5; no definite D call. Germline V lookup: CDR1 SGHRS, CDR2 YFSETQ. The V end lost 0 bases, the J end lost 5 bases, and 14 bases lay between the germline ends. The CDR3 is 15 amino acids. The CDR3 DNA is TGCGCCAGCAGCTTGGACCCTAGTGCCGGGGAGACCCAGTACTTC. Amino acids: CASSLDPSAGETQYF.

A note on this clonotype: A read error may be the cause here, since a much bigger clone is one base away. As the CDR3 is not closed by the conserved phenylalanine or tryptophan, this likely results from a read error. CDR3 coding DNA: TGCGCCAGCAGCCCTAGCATGAACACTGAAGCTTTCTCT. Amino acid sequence: CASSPSMNTEAFS. The chain joins TRBV5-1 to TRBJ1-1; no reliable D call. V was cut by 4 bases and J by 0 bases, with 7 bases left in between. The CDR3 length is 13 residues. Germline loops: CDR1 SGHRS, CDR2 YFSETQ.

This clonotype appeared many times. This chain connects TRBV7-2 to TRBJ1-2, with D unresolved. The V gene lost 5 bases and the J gene lost 7 bases, with 11 bases spanning the gap. The V gene's germline CDR1 is SGHTA and CDR2 FQGNSA. The CDR3 runs to 12 residues. CDR3 in DNA: TGTGCCAGCAGCGCAAAGGAGACTGGCTACACCTTC. It codes for CASSAKETGYTF. The full variable domain, completed using reference TRBV7-2 and TRBJ1-2, is GAGVSQSPSNKVTEKGKDVELRCDPISGHTALYWYRQSLGQGLEFLIYFQGNSAPDKSGLPSDRFSAERTGGSVSTLTIQRTQQEDSAVYLCASSAKETGYTFGSGTRLTVV.

This clonotype showed up many times. J is TRBJ2-7 and V is TRBV6-1; a weak D match, TRBD2 (5 bases). Germline V CDR1 and CDR2: MNHNS, SASEGT. This CDR3 is 16 amino acids long. V dropped 6 bases and J dropped 3 bases, with 21 bases sitting between them. The CDR3 spells CASSLSGRASGYEQYF. The DNA of the CDR3 is TGTGCCAGCAGCCTATCGGGGAGAGCGAGCGGCTACGAGCAGTACTTC.

This clonotype is a singleton in its sample. A much larger clone lies one base from this, so it may be a read error. The DNA of the CDR3 is TGTGCCAGCAGTTACAACCTCGTGAAGGGTGACTGCGAGCAGTACTTC. Translated: CASSYNLVKGDCEQYF. This chain links TRBV6-9 with TRBJ2-7; D gene ambiguous. V was pared by 3 bases and J by 6 bases, with 21 bases between. The CDR3 consists of 16 residues. Germline CDR1 MNHGY, CDR2 SVAAGI.

The sample holds many counts of this clonotype. The V and J genes are TRBV28 and TRBJ1-6; D ambiguous. Germline lookup yields CDR1 MDHEN and CDR2 SYDVKM. CDR3 size: 13 residues. V lost 3 bases and J lost 10, with 10 bases in between. The CDR3 bases are TGTGCCAGCAGTTTTCGGCCGGGGTCACCCCTCCACTTT. It yields the protein CASSFRPGSPLHF.

This clonotype was observed at least ten times. The gene calls are TRBV6-1 and TRBJ1-5; D not certain. V was cut by 1 base and J by 0 bases, with 10 bases left in between. Germline V gene sequence: CDR1 MNHNS, CDR2 SASEGT. This CDR3 is built from 16 residues. CDR3 residues: CASSEVVAYSNQPQHF. In DNA, the CDR3 is TGTGCCAGCAGTGAAGTGGTCGCCTATAGCAATCAGCCCCAGCATTTT.

This clonotype came up many times. The V gene is TRBV29-1, the J gene TRBJ1-1; D might be TRBD1 (6 bases). Germline V gives CDR1 SQVTM, CDR2 ANQGSEA. The V end lost 6 bases, the J end lost 4 bases, and 15 bases lay between the germline ends. The CDR3 totals 13 residues. CDR3: CSVLQGSGTEAFF. CDR3 nucleotide sequence: TGCAGCGTGTTACAGGGCTCGGGCACTGAAGCTTTCTTT.

This chain connects TRBV12-3 or TRBV12-4 to TRBJ1-6; D possibly corresponds to TRBD1 (6 bases). The V end lost 7 bases, the J end lost 9 bases, and 16 bases lay between the germline ends. CDR3 size: 14 residues. CDR3 sequence: CASTGGAESSPLHF. DNA for the CDR3: TGTGCCAGCACCGGGGGGGCGGAGAGTTCACCCCTCCACTTT.